This T cell receptor (beta chain) was sequenced in a study of OX40 agonist ivuxolimab in advanced cancers. Study-wide context: An anti-OX40 (CD134) antibody with agonistic activity, ivuxolimab, was administered to patients. The dose-escalation cohort had hepatocellular carcinoma, melanoma, renal cell or head and neck cancer.

People who had autoimmune disease history or systemic immunosuppression were excluded. CDR3 length equals 13 residues. V was clipped by 3 bases and J by 2 bases, with 6 bases between them. CDR1 and CDR2 (germline): LNHDA, SQIVND (reference sequence). This table comes from immunoSEQ multiplex PCR, and its TCRdb copy is limited to in-frame clones, with some not included. The sample consists of around 63,000 clones, around 90% of them appearing once. The TCR was taken from an adult with an advanced solid tumor such as melanoma, head and neck, liver or kidney cancer. This rearrangement joins TRBV19 to TRBJ2-3; maybe TRBD2 (5 bases). Sequencing used CD4+ or CD8+ T cells sorted from blood, obtained in a trial of the OX40 agonist ivuxolimab. The CDR3 loop is CASSILATDTQYF. In DNA form, the CDR3 reads TGTGCCAGTAGTATCCTAGCCACAGATACGCAGTATTTT.